The 26 T cell receptor beta chains below all came from one sample that was sequenced in a study of cytomegalovirus exposure and HLA in healthy donors. In the PCR, 60 Vbeta and 13 Jbeta primers were used. Assay used: immunoSEQ multiplex PCR; TCRdb lists only in-frame clones, some missing. The data contain roughly 200,000 clones, over 70% of them seen just once; the ten biggest clones take up 0.71%. The sample comprised PBMCs. These receptors were collected from a boy aged 2 to 10 in good health and CMV-seronegative.

The rearrangement uses TRBV15 and TRBJ1-2, with 8 bases fitting TRBD1. V shed 0 bases, J shed 6 bases, and the junction held 12 bases outside the gene matches. This CDR3 is 17 amino acids long. Germline CDR1 reads LNHNV; CDR2 reads YYDKDF (reference sequence). The CDR3 coding sequence is TGTGCCACCAGCAGAGAGCAGACACAGGGGGTAAGGGATGGCTACACCTTC. It encodes CATSREQTQGVRDGYTF. Looking up the rest from reference TRBV15 and TRBJ1-2 gives the full variable domain: DAMVIQNPRYQVTQFGKPVTLSCSQTLNHNVMYWYQQKSSQAPKLLFHYYDKDFNNEADTPDNFQSRRPNTSFCFLDIRSPGLGDTAMYLCATSREQTQGVRDGYTFGSGTRLTVV.

CDR3 in amino acids: CASSSGAYEQYF. The CDR3 DNA reads TGTGCCAGCAGTTCAGGGGCCTACGAGCAGTACTTC. The rearrangement uses TRBV7-9 and TRBJ2-7; a weak D match, TRBD1 (6 bases). The CDR3 spans 12 residues. Germline V gives CDR1 SEHNR, CDR2 FQNEAQ (reference sequence). Trimming pared 6 bases from V and 2 bases from J, leaving 8 bases between.

The chain combines TRBV7-6 with TRBJ2-2; perhaps TRBD1 as D (5 bases). Trimming removed 5 bases at V and 1 base at J, with 17 bases between. The germline V gene encodes CDR1 SGHVS and CDR2 FNYEAQ. This CDR3 spans 17 amino acids. CDR3 DNA: TGTGCCAGCAGCACACCGCTCGTTGACAGGAACACCGGGGAGCTGTTTTTT. It yields the protein CASSTPLVDRNTGELFF.

The chain combines TRBV5-1 with TRBJ2-7; 8 bases align to TRBD2. Losses at the gene ends were 1 base for V and 4 bases for J; bases not matched to a gene: 7. In germline, CDR1 is SGHRS, CDR2 YFSETQ. The CDR3 is made up of 15 amino acids. This CDR3 is CASSLTGGTKYEQYF. CDR3 bases: TGCGCCAGCAGCTTGACGGGAGGGACCAAGTACGAGCAGTACTTC.

The rearrangement joins TRBV30 to TRBJ2-4; possible D gene TRBD2, 6 bases. The length of the CDR3 is 14 residues. Trimming pared 2 bases from V and 9 bases from J, leaving 17 bases between. Germline-derived CDR1 and CDR2 are GTSNPN and SVGIG (reference sequence). CDR3 DNA: TGTGCCTGGAGTTCCGGCGGGGTTGGAAGCATTCAGTACTTC. Residues: CAWSSGGVGSIQYF.

This chain joins TRBV18 and TRBJ2-5; 10 bases match TRBD2. V dropped 3 bases and J dropped 1; count of bases not matched to a gene: 8. CDR3 length equals 17 residues. CDR1 is KGHSH and CDR2 is LQKENI in the germline V gene. The DNA of the CDR3 is TGTGCCAGCTCACCTCGGGCTAGCGGGAGATCCCAAGAGACCCAGTACTTC. This translates into CASSPRASGRSQETQYF.

The gene calls are TRBV27 and TRBJ1-1; weak D call: TRBD1 (5 bases). Trimming stripped 5 bases from V and 5 bases from J, with 9 bases between. Germline V gene lookup returns CDR1 MNHEY and CDR2 SMNVEV (reference sequence). CDR3 length: 12 residues. The CDR3 region is CASSPRGTEAFF. The CDR3 nucleotides read TGTGCCAGCAGTCCTCGGGGGACTGAAGCTTTCTTT.

The V call is TRBV4-1, the J call TRBJ2-7, with D uncertain. The CDR3 covers 17 residues. The germline gives CDR1 MGHRA, CDR2 YSYEKL. V was clipped by 2 bases and J by 2 bases, with 19 bases between them. The CDR3 nucleotides read TGCGCCAGCAGCCAACTCGATCAGGTTGGTGTGACCTACGAGCAGTACTTC. Protein: CASSQLDQVGVTYEQYF.

V is TRBV11-2 and J is TRBJ2-7; unclear D gene. Per the germline V gene, CDR1 is SGHAT and CDR2 is FQNNGV. V shed 3 bases and J shed 6 bases, with 9 bases lying between them. The CDR3 length is 12 residues. The CDR3 sequence: CASSFGTSEQYF. The CDR3 region has the DNA TGTGCCAGCAGCTTTGGCACATCCGAGCAGTACTTC.

The gene calls are TRBV7-9 and TRBJ2-1, with a tentative D call TRBD2 (6 bases). Germline CDR1 SEHNR, CDR2 FQNEAQ (reference sequence). V lost 5 bases to trimming and J lost 4 bases, with 18 bases between them. CDR3 length equals 16 residues. CDR3 region: CASSPPGGSRYNEQFF. The CDR3 region has the DNA TGTGCCAGCAGCCCTCCCGGGGGTAGCAGATACAATGAGCAGTTCTTC.

V gene TRBV15 combines with J gene TRBJ2-1; 11 positions match TRBD1. Trimming at V came to 0 bases and at J to 10 bases, leaving 5 bases not matched to a gene. CDR3 size: 15 residues. Germline CDR1 and CDR2: LNHNV and YYDKDF (reference sequence). The CDR3 sequence: CATSRDRTGGHEQFF. The CDR3 DNA reads TGTGCCACCAGCAGAGATCGGACAGGGGGCCACGAGCAGTTCTTC.

V and J are TRBV6-5 and TRBJ2-1, with 7 bases identical to TRBD2. This CDR3 has 14 residues. From germline, CDR1 is MNHEY and CDR2 SVGAGI. Unmatched junction bases numbered 5, after V lost 5 bases and J lost 4 bases. CDR3 sequence reads: CASSRLADYNEQFF. The CDR3 DNA reads as TGTGCCAGCAGTCGGCTAGCGGATTACAATGAGCAGTTCTTC.

This clone was observed once. The chain is built from TRBV30 and TRBJ2-3; 7 bases are a match to TRBD1. The CDR3 runs 14 residues. J lost 1 base, V lost 1 base, and 2 bases had no gene match. Germline V gene data show CDR1 as GTSNPN and CDR2 as SVGIG (reference sequence). The CDR3 nucleotides are TGTGCCTGGAGTGACAGGGGTCGCACAGATACGCAGTATTTT. Its protein is CAWSDRGRTDTQYF.

The chain links TRBV6-1 to TRBJ2-1, with a possible D match to TRBD2 (7 bases). V lost 0 bases and J 0 bases, leaving 9 bases between the germline ends. This CDR3 contains 16 residues. Germline V gene lookup returns CDR1 MNHNS and CDR2 SASEGT. The CDR3 region is CASSEAGGGSYNEQFF. In DNA, the CDR3 is TGTGCCAGCAGTGAAGCAGGGGGGGGCTCCTACAATGAGCAGTTCTTC.

The chain couples TRBV10-1 to TRBJ2-3; 12 nucleotides align to TRBD2. Germline-derived CDR1 and CDR2 are WNHNN and SYGVQD (reference sequence). Trimming took 3 bases from V and 6 from J; bases not matched to a gene: 7. The CDR3 has 16 amino acids. The CDR3 DNA follows: TGCGCCAGCAGTGAAGCATCTAGCGGGGGGGGTGATACGCAGTATTTT. This translates into CASSEASSGGGDTQYF.

This clone was recorded once. V is TRBV14 and J is TRBJ1-1; no reliable D call. This CDR3 has 16 residues. Trimming stripped 5 bases from V and 4 bases from J, with 20 bases between. The germline V gene encodes CDR1 SGHDN and CDR2 FVKESK. This CDR3 is CASSEQIWPAGTEAFF. In nucleotides, the CDR3 is TGTGCCAGCAGCGAGCAGATATGGCCGGCGGGCACTGAAGCTTTCTTT. Drawing the rest from reference TRBV14 and TRBJ1-1, the complete variable domain is EAGVTQFPSHSVIEKGQTVTLRCDPISGHDNLYWYRRVMGKEIKFLLHFVKESKQDESGMPNNRFLAERTGGTYSTLKVQPAELEDSGVYFCASSEQIWPAGTEAFFGQGTRLTVV.

This clone was seen more than once but under ten times. This sequence joins TRBV4-2 and TRBJ1-1; 10 bases fit TRBD1. The CDR3 contains 18 residues. The V gene end was trimmed by 4 bases and the J gene end by 0 bases; junction bases not matched to a gene: 11. CDR1 LGHNA and CDR2 YNFKEQ come from the germline V gene. This CDR3 reads CASSPLSTGGAVNTEAFF. The CDR3 nucleotides read TGTGCCAGCAGCCCGCTGTCGACAGGGGGCGCAGTGAACACTGAAGCTTTCTTT.

The chain recombines TRBV11-2 with TRBJ2-5; possible D gene TRBD1, 5 bases. The CDR3 covers 14 residues. With 4 bases removed from V and 1 base from J, the gap between germline ends came to 10 bases. Germline loops: CDR1 SGHAT, CDR2 FQNNGV. This chain's CDR3 is CASSSLQGQETQYF. DNA of the CDR3: TGTGCCAGCAGCTCCCTGCAGGGCCAAGAGACCCAGTACTTC.

This rearrangement joins TRBV5-4 to TRBJ2-3; 8 bases agree with TRBD1. With V trimmed by 0 bases and J by 3 bases, 6 bases remained unmatched. Germline V gene data show CDR1 as SGHNT and CDR2 as YYREEE (reference sequence). This CDR3 is 16 amino acids long. CDR3 sequence: CASSLAPQGATDTQYF. The DNA for the CDR3 is TGTGCCAGCAGCTTGGCCCCGCAGGGGGCAACAGATACGCAGTATTTT.

The rearrangement uses TRBV19 and TRBJ1-1; 7 bases match TRBD1. With 4 bases clipped from V and 3 bases from J, the junction kept 5 bases outside the gene matches. Looked up from germline, CDR1 is LNHDA and CDR2 is SQIVND (reference sequence). This CDR3 has 14 residues. Here the CDR3 DNA reads TGTGCCAGTAGTAGAAAGGGACAGTACACTGAAGCTTTCTTT. This gives the protein CASSRKGQYTEAFF.

V usage is TRBV18 and J usage is TRBJ2-5; D perhaps matches TRBD2 (6 bases). V lost 2 bases, J lost 4 bases, and 11 bases lay in between. Germline lookup yields CDR1 KGHSH and CDR2 LQKENI. The CDR3 is 14 residues long. The CDR3 protein is CASSPMQGGETQYF. CDR3 sequence (DNA): TGTGCCAGCTCACCAATGCAGGGAGGAGAGACCCAGTACTTC.

The V and J genes are TRBV2 and TRBJ1-2; 9 nucleotides align to TRBD1. Germline V gives CDR1 SNHLY, CDR2 FYNNEI. The V segment lost 6 bases and the J segment 5 bases; nucleotides outside the gene matches: 13. The CDR3 spans 16 residues. The CDR3 region is CASRPGTGLRMYGYTF. The DNA of the CDR3 is TGTGCCAGCAGACCCGGGACAGGGCTCAGGATGTATGGCTACACCTTC.

The J gene is TRBJ2-1, the V gene TRBV15; D is unclear. Germline V gene sequence: CDR1 LNHNV, CDR2 YYDKDF (reference sequence). The CDR3 runs 13 residues. The ends were cut back, 0 bases at V and 5 bases at J, with 5 bases in the middle. CDR3 protein: CATSRESHNEQFF. CDR3 bases: TGTGCCACCAGCAGAGAGAGTCACAATGAGCAGTTCTTC.

This sequence joins TRBV6-5 and TRBJ2-3, with 11 nucleotides matching TRBD2. V shed 2 bases, J shed 4 bases, and the junction held 5 bases outside the gene matches. From germline, CDR1 is MNHEY and CDR2 SVGAGI. The CDR3 totals 16 residues. The CDR3 sequence is CASSYVASGGPDTQYF. The CDR3 DNA reads as TGTGCCAGCAGTTACGTCGCTAGCGGGGGGCCAGATACGCAGTATTTT.

This chain joins TRBV2 and TRBJ2-5; 11 bases match TRBD2. The CDR3 length is 15 residues. CDR1 is SNHLY and CDR2 is FYNNEI in the germline V gene. V was pared by 5 bases and J by 3 bases, with 5 bases of the junction left unmatched. In DNA, the CDR3 is TGTGCCAGCAGTCCGCTAGCGGGAGGAAAAGAGACCCAGTACTTC. This codes for CASSPLAGGKETQYF.

CDR3: CASSLSGWEDEQYF. The CDR3 nucleotides read TGTGCCAGCAGTTTGAGCGGGTGGGAGGACGAGCAGTACTTC. This sequence joins TRBV27 and TRBJ2-7; TRBD2 might be the D (6 bases). The length of the CDR3 is 14 residues. Trimming left V 3 bases short and J 5 bases short, with 14 bases between. Germline V gene data show CDR1 as MNHEY and CDR2 as SMNVEV (reference sequence).